Listed here are 18 T cell receptor beta chains from one sample, sequenced in a study of radiation and T cells in renal cell carcinoma. TCRdb's copy holds only in-frame clones and misses some; the assay was immunoSEQ multiplex PCR. The sample has 70,000 to 100,000 clones; 70% to 85% are singletons. Specified time point: baseline pretreatment blood. Treatment noted: 15 Gy SBRT to primary tumor, nephrectomy 4 weeks later. Sequences were derived from blood, sampled from a patient whose treatment included radiotherapy and nephrectomy. Receptor source: a man aged 55 to 70 with renal cell carcinoma.

This chain connects TRBV19 to TRBJ1-2; 8 nucleotides line up with TRBD1. The CDR3 consists of 14 residues. Germline CDR1 and CDR2: LNHDA and SQIVND (reference sequence). J was trimmed by 8 bases and V by 2 bases; bases with no gene match: 7. In nucleotides, the CDR3 is TGTGCCAGTAGTATACTACAGGGGGAGAGCGGCTACACCTTC. Its translation is CASSILQGESGYTF. Supplemented by reference TRBV19 and TRBJ1-2, the full variable domain reads DGGITQSPKYLFRKEGQNVTLSCEQNLNHDAMYWYRQDPGQGLRLIYYSQIVNDFQKGDIAEGYSVSREKKESFPLTVTSAQKNPTAFYLCASSILQGESGYTFGSGTRLTVV.

This clone has a handful of counts. The chain carries TRBV10-1 and TRBJ1-2; possible D gene TRBD1, 6 bases. Germline CDR1 is WNHNN and CDR2 is SYGVQD (reference sequence). The CDR3 runs to 14 residues. V was pared by 2 bases and J by 4 bases, with 11 bases between. CDR3 coding DNA: TGCGCCAGCAGTGAGCATCGACAGGCCTATGGCTACACCTTC. Its protein is CASSEHRQAYGYTF.

The rearrangement uses TRBV11-2 and TRBJ1-1; TRBD1 is a possible D gene (6 bases). Germline lookup yields CDR1 SGHAT and CDR2 FQNNGV. CDR3 length: 14 residues. The V and J ends lost 6 bases and 11 bases respectively, with 22 bases between them. The CDR3 DNA reads TGTGCCAGCAGGCGCAGCCAAGGTGTAGGGGGGGCTTTCTTT. Its protein product is CASRRSQGVGGAFF. The variable domain in full, with the rest retrieved from reference TRBV11-2 and TRBJ1-1, is EAGVAQSPRYKIIEKRQSVAFWCNPISGHATLYWYQQILGQGPKLLIQFQNNGVVDDSQLPKDRFSAERLKGVDSTLKIQPAKLEDSAVYLCASRRSQGVGGAFFGQGTRLTVV.

The V gene is TRBV6-5, the J gene TRBJ2-3; D remains ambiguous. The length of the CDR3 is 12 residues. V lost 6 bases to trimming and J lost 0 bases, with 4 bases between them. Germline CDR1 and CDR2: MNHEY and SVGAGI. The CDR3 nucleotides are TGTGCCAGCAGAGCGAGCACAGATACGCAGTATTTT. Translated: CASRASTDTQYF.

The chain employs TRBV19 and TRBJ1-2; 9 bases fit TRBD1. The CDR3 has 15 residues. V trimming: 4 bases; J trimming: 5 bases; junction bases outside the gene matches: 8. CDR1 is LNHDA and CDR2 is SQIVND in the germline V gene (reference sequence). CDR3 protein: CASSTPGTGPYGYTF. In DNA form, the CDR3 reads TGTGCCAGTAGTACTCCGGGGACAGGGCCTTATGGCTACACCTTC. The variable domain in full, with the rest retrieved from reference TRBV19 and TRBJ1-2, is DGGITQSPKYLFRKEGQNVTLSCEQNLNHDAMYWYRQDPGQGLRLIYYSQIVNDFQKGDIAEGYSVSREKKESFPLTVTSAQKNPTAFYLCASSTPGTGPYGYTFGSGTRLTVV.

V is TRBV7-6 and J is TRBJ2-1; D gene unclear. CDR1 is SGHVS and CDR2 is FNYEAQ in the germline V gene. The CDR3 loop spans 13 amino acids. Trimming left V 1 base short and J 4 bases short, with 5 bases between. The CDR3 loop is CASSLGSYNEQFF. CDR3 nucleotide sequence: TGTGCCAGCAGCTTAGGGAGTTACAATGAGCAGTTCTTC.

V is TRBV5-6 and J is TRBJ2-2, with no clear D. With 2 bases removed from V and 7 bases from J, the gap between germline ends came to 3 bases. Per the germline V gene, CDR1 is SGHDT and CDR2 is YYEEEE. The CDR3 length is 11 residues. The CDR3 nucleotides read TGTGCCAGCAGCTTCCTCGGGGAGCTGTTTTTT. Translating gives CASSFLGELFF.

V is TRBV7-9 and J is TRBJ1-1; D not resolved. Germline CDR1 and CDR2: SEHNR and FQNEAQ (reference sequence). V lost 2 bases to trimming and J lost 8 bases, with 9 bases between them. CDR3 length: 12 residues. CDR3 DNA sequence: TGTGCCAGCAGCTTACTCCTCCCAGAAGCTTTCTTT. Translation: CASSLLLPEAFF.

V usage is TRBV5-4 and J usage is TRBJ1-2, with a weak D call TRBD1 (6 bases). Germline values: CDR1 SGHNT, CDR2 YYREEE (reference sequence). V shed 1 base and J shed 4 bases, with 14 bases lying between them. The CDR3 contains 15 residues. The chain's CDR3 is CASSLYKRGGYGYTF. As DNA, the CDR3 is TGTGCCAGCAGCTTGTATAAAAGAGGGGGCTATGGCTACACCTTC.

The J gene is TRBJ2-7, the V gene TRBV9; TRBD1 might be the D (6 bases). The V end was cut by 4 bases, the J end by 1 base, with 12 bases between. The CDR3 sequence is 14 residues long. The V gene's germline CDR1 is SGDLS and CDR2 YYNGEE. CDR3 sequence reads: CASSTQTGSYEQYF. The CDR3 region has the DNA TGTGCCAGCAGCACTCAGACAGGTTCCTACGAGCAGTACTTC.

The chain combines TRBV7-9 with TRBJ1-3; D is uncertain. V was pared by 8 bases and J by 0 bases, with 8 bases between. CDR1 is SEHNR and CDR2 is FQNEAQ in the germline V gene (reference sequence). The CDR3 has 13 residues. The CDR3 DNA sequence: TGTGCCAGCCTCTATACCTCTGGAAACACCATATATTTT. It codes for CASLYTSGNTIYF.

The chain carries TRBV27 and TRBJ1-1, with D possibly matching TRBD1 (6 bases). Deletions cut 7 bases from V and 5 bases from J, with 8 bases between. The CDR3 length is 11 residues. The germline V gene has CDR1 MNHEY and CDR2 SMNVEV (reference sequence). CDR3 region: CASIRGTEAFF. The CDR3 region has the DNA TGTGCCAGCATCAGGGGAACTGAAGCTTTCTTT.

J is TRBJ2-2 and V is TRBV5-4; tentative D call: TRBD1 (5 bases). V gave up 0 bases and J gave up 2 bases, with 11 bases separating them. The CDR3 has 16 amino acids. Germline V CDR1 and CDR2: SGHNT, YYREEE (reference sequence). DNA of the CDR3: TGTGCCAGCAGCTTGGATCCAGGGCATAACACCGGGGAGCTGTTTTTT. It translates to CASSLDPGHNTGELFF. The full variable domain, with the rest looked up from reference TRBV5-4 and TRBJ2-2, is ETGVTQSPTHLIKTRGQQVTLRCSSQSGHNTVSWYQQALGQGPQFIFQYYREEENGRGNFPPRFSGLQFPNYSSELNVNALELDDSALYLCASSLDPGHNTGELFFGEGSRLTVL.

The CDR3 is CASSIHRGKSYNEQFF. The DNA for the CDR3 is TGTGCCAGCAGCATCCACAGGGGGAAATCCTACAATGAGCAGTTCTTC. V gene TRBV5-8 combines with J gene TRBJ2-1; TRBD1 matches at 8 bases. Germline lookup yields CDR1 SGHTS and CDR2 YDEGEE. The trim removed 4 bases at V and 1 base at J, leaving 7 bases unmatched. The CDR3 consists of 16 residues. Full variable domain (remainder filled in from reference TRBV5-8 and TRBJ2-1): EAGVTQSPTHLIKTRGQQATLRCSPISGHTSVYWYQQALGLGLQFLLWYDEGEERNRGNFPPRFSGRQFPNYSSELNVNALELEDSALYLCASSIHRGKSYNEQFFGPGTRLTVL.

The chain recombines TRBV7-2 with TRBJ2-3, with 7 bases that match TRBD2. The germline gives CDR1 SGHTA, CDR2 FQGNSA. The CDR3 runs to 19 residues. V dropped 7 bases and J dropped 0; count of bases not matched to a gene: 19. CDR3 sequence: CASTRLGGRGSISTDTQYF. Written as DNA, the CDR3 is TGTGCCAGCACCCGACTCGGAGGGAGGGGTTCTATAAGCACAGATACGCAGTATTTT.

Here the CDR3 reads CASSPTGGNGELFF. In DNA, the CDR3 is TGTGCCAGTAGTCCTACAGGGGGCAACGGGGAGCTGTTTTTT. The genes are TRBV19 and TRBJ2-2, with TRBD1 identical over 9 bases. Germline V gene sequence: CDR1 LNHDA, CDR2 SQIVND (reference sequence). V dropped 5 bases and J dropped 7; count of bases not matched to a gene: 5. This CDR3 is built from 14 residues.

In its sample, this clone was seen once. The V gene is TRBV4-3, the J gene TRBJ2-1, with 7 bases that match TRBD1. Unmatched junction bases numbered 11, after V lost 8 bases and J lost 7 bases. Per the germline V gene, CDR1 is LGHNA and CDR2 is YSLEER. There are 14 residues in the CDR3. The CDR3 bases are TGCGCCAGCTCCCCGACCAGGGGGAGTAATGAGCAGTTCTTC. Encoded protein: CASSPTRGSNEQFF.

The genes are TRBV23-1 and TRBJ2-6; D unclear. TRBV23-1 falls under the ORF class, with uncertain function. There are 12 residues in the CDR3. Trimming took off 4 bases at V and 2 bases at J, with 0 bases between the two ends. CDR3 loop: CASSPGANVLTF. Written as DNA, the CDR3 is TGCGCCAGCAGTCCTGGGGCCAACGTCCTGACTTTC.